The rows below give T cell receptor beta chains drawn from one sample of a study of T cells after yellow fever vaccination. TCRdb called the 5' RACE reads again in MiXCR, with one record for every CDR3 protein. The data hold some 120,000 distinct CDR3 sequences, with approximately 16% observed a single time. Sequenced material: CD8+ T cells sorted from PBMCs, taken 5 days after the yellow fever booster vaccination. The receptor set was obtained from a man younger than 30 who received the YFV17D yellow fever vaccine. The CDR3 runs from the conserved cysteine through the conserved F or W. A D gene is named only where the DNA matches it firmly. Size is stated for part of the rows, as once, few or many counts, or as a class when the clone is expanded.

TRBV11-2	NA	NA	TRBJ2-1	CASSLAPAASYNEQFF	TGTGCCAGCAGCTTAGCCCCAGCAGCTTCCTACAATGAGCAGTTCTTC
TRBV2	NA	NA	TRBJ2-5	CASSDLGREETQYF	TGTGCCAGCAGTGACCTGGGACGGGAAGAGACCCAGTACTTC
TRBV20-1	many	NA	TRBJ2-3	CSARIGWGTDTQYF	TGCAGTGCTAGAATTGGGTGGGGCACAGATACGCAGTATTTT
TRBV29-1	few	TRBD1	TRBJ1-2	CSVAGQGADGYTF	TGCAGCGTTGCGGGACAGGGGGCTGATGGCTACACCTTC
TRBV4-1	few	NA	TRBJ1-2	CASSQDEGRLYGYTF	TGCGCCAGCAGCCAAGATGAAGGACGGCTCTATGGCTACACCTTC
TRBV4-2	NA	NA	TRBJ1-2	CASSQDLGPDGYTF	TGTGCCAGCAGCCAAGATCTGGGGCCAGATGGCTACACCTTC
TRBV2	many	NA	TRBJ2-2	CASSEEGSYGELFF	TGTGCCAGCAGTGAAGAAGGGTCTTACGGGGAGCTGTTTTTT
TRBV4-2	NA	NA	TRBJ2-2	CASSPFLNTGELFF	TGTGCCAGCAGCCCATTCCTAAACACCGGGGAGCTGTTTTTT
TRBV4-3	NA	NA	TRBJ1-4	CASSMVVLATTNEKLFF	TGCGCCAGCAGCATGGTAGTGTTGGCGACAACTAATGAAAAACTGTTTTTT
TRBV9	few	NA	TRBJ2-1	CASSVANSYNEQFF	TGTGCCAGCAGCGTAGCCAACTCCTACAATGAGCAGTTCTTC
TRBV27	NA	TRBD1	TRBJ2-3	CASSSGTGGSDTQYF	TGTGCCAGCAGCTCCGGGACAGGGGGCTCAGATACGCAGTATTTT
TRBV10-3	few	TRBD1	TRBJ1-1	CAIGTDRGVTEAFF	TGTGCCATCGGAACTGACAGGGGAGTCACTGAAGCTTTCTTT
TRBV10-3	few	NA	TRBJ1-6	CATLNAANSPLHF	TGTGCCACTCTGAACGCGGCCAATTCACCCCTCCACTTT
TRBV3-1	NA	TRBD1	TRBJ1-5	CASSLGTGGNGNQPQHF	TGTGCCAGCAGCCTGGGGACAGGGGGCAATGGCAATCAGCCCCAGCATTTT
TRBV10-3	NA	NA	TRBJ2-5	CAISDARAYQETQYF	TGTGCCATCAGTGACGCGAGGGCGTACCAAGAGACCCAGTACTTC
TRBV5-4	NA	TRBD1	TRBJ2-3	CASRTGGDTQYF	TGTGCCAGCAGGACAGGGGGAGATACGCAGTATTTT
TRBV9	NA	NA	TRBJ1-6	CDSSVGAGKASPLHF	TGTGACAGCAGCGTAGGGGCAGGCAAGGCTTCACCCCTCCACTTT
TRBV21-1	NA	NA	TRBJ1-4	CASIPALMGNEKLFF	TGTGCCAGCATCCCAGCCCTTATGGGCAATGAAAAACTGTTTTTT
TRBV9	NA	NA	TRBJ2-1	CASSVATSNEQFF	TGTGCCAGCAGCGTAGCTACGAGTAATGAGCAGTTCTTC
TRBV29-1	NA	TRBD1	TRBJ2-5	CSVVVTGGLETQYF	TGCAGCGTTGTGGTGACAGGGGGCCTTGAGACCCAGTACTTC
TRBV7-2	NA	TRBD1	TRBJ2-3	CASSFPDRALDTQYF	TGTGCCAGCAGCTTCCCGGACAGGGCTTTAGATACGCAGTATTTT
TRBV19	few	NA	TRBJ1-1	CASSMQGGTEAFF	TGTGCCAGTAGTATGCAGGGTGGCACTGAAGCTTTCTTT
TRBV4-2	NA	NA	TRBJ1-2	CASGNDGYTF	TGTGCCAGCGGAAACGATGGCTACACCTTC
TRBV6-5	few	NA	TRBJ2-7	CASSYSSEIYEQYF	TGTGCCAGCAGTTACTCCTCAGAAATTTACGAGCAGTACTTC
TRBV19	NA	NA	TRBJ2-1	CASKEGGTYNEQFF	TGTGCCAGTAAGGAGGGGGGGACTTACAATGAGCAGTTCTTC
TRBV29-1	NA	TRBD2	TRBJ2-3	CSVEDPAGGASTDTQYF	TGCAGCGTTGAAGATCCAGCGGGGGGCGCTAGCACAGATACGCAGTATTTT
TRBV4-2	NA	NA	TRBJ1-6	CASSHTGSGNSPLHF	TGTGCCAGCAGCCATACCGGGTCAGGAAATTCACCCCTCCACTTT
TRBV20-1	NA	NA	TRBJ2-1	CSARRRTYNEQFF	TGCAGTGCTAGACGCAGAACCTACAATGAGCAGTTCTTC
TRBV6-5	NA	TRBD2	TRBJ2-3	CASLPTSGGADTQYF	TGTGCCAGCTTGCCGACTAGCGGGGGCGCAGATACGCAGTATTTT
TRBV20-1	NA	NA	TRBJ1-2	CSARSGEWTCYGYTF	TGCAGTGCTAGATCGGGAGAATGGACTTGCTATGGCTACACCTTC
TRBV12-3/TRBV12-4	few	TRBD1	TRBJ1-1	CASSLLGQGYTEAFF	TGTGCCAGCAGTTTATTGGGACAGGGATACACTGAAGCTTTCTTT
TRBV4-3	few	NA	TRBJ2-1	CASSQVWGGAEQFF	TGCGCCAGCAGCCAAGTTTGGGGCGGCGCTGAGCAGTTCTTC
TRBV11-2	NA	TRBD2	TRBJ2-3	CASSLGTIPGTDTQYF	TGTGCCAGCAGCCTGGGGACTATCCCAGGCACAGATACGCAGTATTTT
TRBV29-1	few	TRBD2	TRBJ2-1	CSDLPASTSSNEQFF	TGCAGCGACCTACCTGCTTCGACTAGCTCCAATGAGCAGTTCTTC
TRBV7-9	NA	NA	TRBJ2-2	CASSLEGFANTGELFF	TGTGCCAGCAGCTTAGAGGGGTTCGCGAACACCGGGGAGCTGTTTTTT
TRBV5-1	NA	NA	TRBJ1-2	CASRDRDGGFYGYTF	TGCGCCAGCAGAGATCGGGACGGAGGATTCTATGGCTACACCTTC
TRBV15	NA	NA	TRBJ2-5	CATSRDSEQETQYF	TGTGCCACCAGCAGAGACAGTGAGCAAGAGACCCAGTACTTC
TRBV7-9	few	NA	TRBJ2-7	CASSPLSSYEQYF	TGTGCCAGCAGCCCTTTAAGCTCCTACGAGCAGTACTTC
TRBV7-4	few	NA	TRBJ1-1	CASSSTRGVDTEAFF	TGTGCCAGCAGCTCGACCCGGGGGGTCGACACTGAAGCTTTCTTT
TRBV6-5	many	NA	TRBJ1-1	CASSHHLNTEAFF	TGTGCCAGCAGTCACCACTTGAACACTGAAGCTTTCTTT
TRBV20-1	many	NA	TRBJ2-1	CSARDTVSYNEQFF	TGCAGTGCTAGGGACACGGTATCCTACAATGAGCAGTTCTTC
TRBV11-2	NA	NA	TRBJ2-3	CASSLDLWRPETDTQYF	TGTGCCAGCAGCTTAGATCTATGGCGGCCGGAGACAGATACGCAGTATTTT
TRBV6-2/TRBV6-3	NA	NA	TRBJ2-3	CASSYSTSEQYF	TGTGCCAGCAGTTACTCGACTTCAGAGCAGTATTTT
TRBV19	NA	NA	TRBJ2-1	CASSIPRREQFF	TGTGCCAGTAGTATCCCCCGCAGGGAGCAGTTCTTC
TRBV3-1	few	NA	TRBJ2-1	CASSQEAIRDEQFF	TGTGCCAGCAGCCAAGAGGCCATTAGGGATGAGCAGTTCTTC
TRBV18	NA	NA	TRBJ1-5	CASSSIRDTGGQPQHF	TGTGCCAGCTCATCCATCCGGGACACCGGAGGTCAGCCCCAGCATTTT
TRBV16	NA	NA	TRBJ1-6	CASSQMTPGPSNSPLHF	TGTGCCAGCAGCCAAATGACACCCGGACCGAGTAATTCACCCCTCCACTTT
TRBV4-1	NA	NA	TRBJ2-7	CASSQGTVSYEQYF	TGCGCCAGCAGCCAGGGGACGGTTTCCTACGAGCAGTACTTC
TRBV20-1	once	NA	TRBJ2-1	CSAGGSTEQFF	TGCAGTGCTGGGGGGTCAACCGAGCAGTTCTTC
TRBV11-2	NA	TRBD1	TRBJ2-1	CASRLTAGQGRPSSYNEQFF	TGTGCCAGCAGGTTGACGGCCGGACAGGGGCGTCCTAGCTCCTACAATGAGCAGTTCTTC
TRBV12-3/TRBV12-4	NA	NA	TRBJ1-2	CASSLGYGSHQRSGYTF	TGTGCCAGCAGTCTCGGATACGGGTCGCACCAACGGTCTGGCTACACCTTC